The T cell receptor beta chain described here comes from a study of human T cells and chemical hapten exposure. Indicated time point: patch test 2, 6 weeks after DPC sensitization. Treatment of the sample: therapeutic diphenylcyclopropenone sensitization with weekly scalp DPC. This clonotype was detected ten times or more. The library labeled individual cDNA molecules by adding unique molecular identifiers to them. One entry per CDR3 protein, called by TCRdb with MiXCR from the RACE reads. This sample has 330,000 or so distinct CDR3 sequences, with roughly 6.3% found just once. The CDR3 consists of 16 residues. The germline gives CDR1 MNHNY, CDR2 SVGAGI (reference sequence). The V gene lost 6 bases and the J gene lost 0 bases, with 15 bases spanning the gap.

This specimen was whole blood, taken in connection with sensitization to the hapten diphenylcyclopropenone (DPC). This receptor was obtained from a young woman with alopecia areata. Some clones in this sample may be carry-over from other donors' samples. The rearrangement uses TRBV6-6 and TRBJ1-5; D possibly corresponds to TRBD1 (6 bases). CDR3 residues: CASSRSGTSSNQPQHF. CDR3 bases: TGTGCCAGCAGCCGTTCCGGGACATCTAGCAATCAGCCCCAGCATTTT.